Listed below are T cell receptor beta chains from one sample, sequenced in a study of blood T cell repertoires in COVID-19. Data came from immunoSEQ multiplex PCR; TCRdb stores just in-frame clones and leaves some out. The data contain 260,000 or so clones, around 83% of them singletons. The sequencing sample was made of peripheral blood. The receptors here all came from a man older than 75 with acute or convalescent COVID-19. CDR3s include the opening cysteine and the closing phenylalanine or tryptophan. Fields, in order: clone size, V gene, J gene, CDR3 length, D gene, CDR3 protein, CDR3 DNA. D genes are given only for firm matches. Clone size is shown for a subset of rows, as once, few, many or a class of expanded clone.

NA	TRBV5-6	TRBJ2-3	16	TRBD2	CASSFRTSGDTDTQYF	TGTGCCAGCAGCTTCAGGACTAGCGGGGACACAGATACGCAGTATTTT
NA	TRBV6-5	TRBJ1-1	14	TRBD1	CASSLGQGAAEAFF	TGTGCCAGCAGTTTGGGACAGGGGGCCGCTGAAGCTTTCTTT
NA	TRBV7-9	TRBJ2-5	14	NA	CASSPQGQRETQYF	TGTGCCAGCAGCCCGCAGGGGCAGAGGGAGACCCAGTACTTC
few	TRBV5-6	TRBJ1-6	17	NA	CASSGSQGFTYNSPLHF	TGTGCCAGCAGCGGGTCACAGGGATTCACTTATAATTCACCCCTCCACTTT
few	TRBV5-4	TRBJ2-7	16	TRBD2	CASSRTSGGPSYEQYF	TGTGCCAGCAGCCGGACTAGCGGGGGGCCTTCCTACGAGCAGTACTTC
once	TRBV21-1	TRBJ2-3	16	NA	CASTSEEGRRTDTQYF	TGTGCCAGCACCTCCGAGGAGGGGCGGAGGACAGATACGCAGTATTTT
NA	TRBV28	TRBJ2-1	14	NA	CASSPGTVSNEQFF	TGTGCCAGCAGTCCCGGGACTGTAAGCAATGAGCAGTTCTTC
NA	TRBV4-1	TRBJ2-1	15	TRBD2	CASSPWREKYNEQFF	TGCGCCAGCAGCCCCTGGCGGGAGAAATACAATGAGCAGTTCTTC
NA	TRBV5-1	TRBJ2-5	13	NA	CASSLVILETQYF	TGCGCCAGCAGCTTGGTTATTTTAGAGACCCAGTACTTC
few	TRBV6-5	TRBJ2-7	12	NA	CASSRGGYEQYF	TGTGCCAGCAGCCGGGGTGGGTACGAGCAGTACTTC
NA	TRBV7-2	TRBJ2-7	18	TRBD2	CASSLASATSGGFYEQYF	TGTGCCAGCAGCTTAGCCTCCGCGACTAGCGGGGGTTTCTACGAGCAGTACTTC
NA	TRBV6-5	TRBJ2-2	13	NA	CASSSRGTGELFF	TGTGCCAGCAGTTCAAGGGGGACCGGGGAGCTGTTTTTT
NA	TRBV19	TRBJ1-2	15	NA	CASSHSSGVVDGYTF	TGTGCCAGTAGCCACTCCTCAGGGGTTGTGGATGGCTACACCTTC
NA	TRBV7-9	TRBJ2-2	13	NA	CASRYGGTGELFF	TGTGCCAGCAGGTACGGAGGAACCGGGGAGCTGTTTTTT
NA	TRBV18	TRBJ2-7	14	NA	CASSPGGIPYEQYF	TGTGCCAGCTCGCCCGGGGGTATACCCTACGAGCAGTACTTC